This T cell receptor (beta chain) is drawn from a study of shared clonotypes between healthy human individuals. Study outcomes and limitations: Even with large depth, rarefaction showed that sorted-subset sequencing was incomplete. Across subsets, estimated richness was generally greater for naive than for memory populations.

Profiled with immunoSEQ multiplex PCR; TCRdb holds only in-frame clones, not every one. The profile shows some 1.5 million clones, nearly 99% of them singletons. This CDR3 region has 16 residues. Germline V gives CDR1 WNHNN, CDR2 SYGVQD (reference sequence). The junction had 5 bases not matched to a gene; V was cut back by 4 bases and J by 5 bases. Details on this clone: Its antigen is currently unknown.

The sample consisted of naive CD4+ T cells sorted from blood. Documented subset: CD45RA+ positively selected. This receptor was identified in a man in his thirties or forties in good health. V and J are TRBV10-1 and TRBJ2-3; 14 nucleotides line up with TRBD2. CDR3 nucleotide sequence: TGCGCCAGCAGTGCGGGGACTAGCGGGAGTCAAGATACGCAGTATTTT. It is translated as CASSAGTSGSQDTQYF.